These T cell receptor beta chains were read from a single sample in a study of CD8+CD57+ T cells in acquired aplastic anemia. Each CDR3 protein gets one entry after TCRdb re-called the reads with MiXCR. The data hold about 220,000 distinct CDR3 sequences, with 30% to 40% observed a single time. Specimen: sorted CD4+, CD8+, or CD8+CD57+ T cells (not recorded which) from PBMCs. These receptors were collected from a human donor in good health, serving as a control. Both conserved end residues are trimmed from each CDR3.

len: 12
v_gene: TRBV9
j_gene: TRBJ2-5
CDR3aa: ASSVGRLQETQY

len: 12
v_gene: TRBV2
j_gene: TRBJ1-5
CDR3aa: ASSDTLNNQPQH

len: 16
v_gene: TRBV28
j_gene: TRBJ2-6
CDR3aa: ASSGLGAGRSGANVLT

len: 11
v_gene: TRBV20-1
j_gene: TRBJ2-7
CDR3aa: SVGTDRPSEQY

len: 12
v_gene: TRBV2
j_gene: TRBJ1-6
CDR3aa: ASSSGQGESPLH

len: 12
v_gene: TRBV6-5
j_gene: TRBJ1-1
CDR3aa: ASRWDAYNTEAF

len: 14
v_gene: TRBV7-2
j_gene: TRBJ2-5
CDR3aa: ASSLFVGGGQETQY

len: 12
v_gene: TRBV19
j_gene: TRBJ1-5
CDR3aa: ASREAGVNQPQH

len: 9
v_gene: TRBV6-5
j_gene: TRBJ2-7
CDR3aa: ASSYSGEQY

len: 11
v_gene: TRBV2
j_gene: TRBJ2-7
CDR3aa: ASKKTGGYEQY

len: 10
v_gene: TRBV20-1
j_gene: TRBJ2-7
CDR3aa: SAREREEEQY

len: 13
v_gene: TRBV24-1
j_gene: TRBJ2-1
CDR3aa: ATSDGHREGVWQF

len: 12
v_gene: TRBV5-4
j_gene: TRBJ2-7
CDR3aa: ASSPSDSTYEQY

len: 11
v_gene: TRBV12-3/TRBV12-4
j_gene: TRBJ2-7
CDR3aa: ASSRQGAYEQY

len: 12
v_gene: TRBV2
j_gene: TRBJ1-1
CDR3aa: ASSYKVDSGGAF

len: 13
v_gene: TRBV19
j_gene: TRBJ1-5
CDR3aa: ASSTQDGGDQPQH

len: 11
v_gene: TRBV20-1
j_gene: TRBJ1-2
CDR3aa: SARVRKMDGYT

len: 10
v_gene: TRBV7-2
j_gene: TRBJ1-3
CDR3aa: ASSRVSDTIY